These 2 T cell receptor beta chains were all obtained from the same sample, sequenced in a study of radiotherapy plus CTLA-4 blockade in lung cancer. The table came from immunoSEQ multiplex PCR; TCRdb's copy has only in-frame clones and leaves some out. This repertoire shows more than 50,000 clones, more than 70% found once; its top ten account for 2.5% to 3%. The sequenced sample was peripheral blood, obtained from a patient treated with radiotherapy plus ipilimumab. These receptors came from a human donor with non-small cell lung cancer who had a complete response to radiotherapy plus ipilimumab.

The table lists this clone with a few counts. The chain carries TRBV4-3 and TRBJ2-2, with 8 bases aligning to TRBD2. CDR3 length: 18 amino acids. V lost 4 bases, J lost 3 bases, and 13 bases stayed unmatched. Germline V gene lookup returns CDR1 LGHNA and CDR2 YSLEER. DNA of the CDR3: TGCGCCAGCAGCCGATCGACGACGCGGGGGGCGGACACCGGGGAGCTGTTTTTT. Translation: CASSRSTTRGADTGELFF.

J is TRBJ1-5 and V is TRBV6-1; D perhaps matches TRBD1 (5 bases). Trimming took 5 bases from V and 6 from J, leaving 11 bases between them. Germline lookup yields CDR1 MNHNS and CDR2 SASEGT. The CDR3 is 13 residues long. For the CDR3, the DNA is TGTGCCAGCAGTTATCGGGGGTCTCAGCCCCAGCATTTT. Encoded protein: CASSYRGSQPQHF.